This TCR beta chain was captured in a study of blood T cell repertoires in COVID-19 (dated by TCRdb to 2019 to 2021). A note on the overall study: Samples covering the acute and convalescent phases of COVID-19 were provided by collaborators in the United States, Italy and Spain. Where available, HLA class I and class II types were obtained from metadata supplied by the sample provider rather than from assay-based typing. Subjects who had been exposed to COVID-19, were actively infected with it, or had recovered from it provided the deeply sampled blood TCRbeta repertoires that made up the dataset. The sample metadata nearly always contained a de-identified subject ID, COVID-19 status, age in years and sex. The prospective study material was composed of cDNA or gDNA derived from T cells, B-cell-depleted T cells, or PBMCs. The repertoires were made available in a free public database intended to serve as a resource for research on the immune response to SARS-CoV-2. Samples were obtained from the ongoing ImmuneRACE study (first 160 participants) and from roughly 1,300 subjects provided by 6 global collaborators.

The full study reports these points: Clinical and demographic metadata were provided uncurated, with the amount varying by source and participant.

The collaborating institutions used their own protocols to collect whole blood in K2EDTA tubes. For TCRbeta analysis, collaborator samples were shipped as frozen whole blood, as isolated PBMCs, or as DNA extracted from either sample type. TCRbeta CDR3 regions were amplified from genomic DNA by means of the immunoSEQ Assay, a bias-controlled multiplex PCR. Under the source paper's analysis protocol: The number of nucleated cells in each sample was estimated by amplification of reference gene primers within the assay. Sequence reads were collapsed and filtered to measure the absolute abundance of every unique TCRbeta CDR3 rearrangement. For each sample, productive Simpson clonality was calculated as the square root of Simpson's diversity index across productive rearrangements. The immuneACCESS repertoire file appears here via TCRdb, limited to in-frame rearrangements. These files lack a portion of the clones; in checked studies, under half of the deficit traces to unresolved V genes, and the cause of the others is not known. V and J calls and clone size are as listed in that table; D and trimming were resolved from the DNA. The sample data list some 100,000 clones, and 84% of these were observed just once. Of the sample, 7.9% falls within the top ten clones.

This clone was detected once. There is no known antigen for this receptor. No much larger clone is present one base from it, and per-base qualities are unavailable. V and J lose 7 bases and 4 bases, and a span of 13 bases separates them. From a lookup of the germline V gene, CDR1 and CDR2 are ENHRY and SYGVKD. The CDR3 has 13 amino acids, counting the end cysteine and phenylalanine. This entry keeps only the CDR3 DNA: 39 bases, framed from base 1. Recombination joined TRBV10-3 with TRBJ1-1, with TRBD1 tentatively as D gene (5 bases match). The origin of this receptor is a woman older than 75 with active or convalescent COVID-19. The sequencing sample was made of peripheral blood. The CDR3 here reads CAITQGRVTEAFF. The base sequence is TGTGCCATCACGCAGGGCAGGGTCACTGAAGCTTTCTTT.